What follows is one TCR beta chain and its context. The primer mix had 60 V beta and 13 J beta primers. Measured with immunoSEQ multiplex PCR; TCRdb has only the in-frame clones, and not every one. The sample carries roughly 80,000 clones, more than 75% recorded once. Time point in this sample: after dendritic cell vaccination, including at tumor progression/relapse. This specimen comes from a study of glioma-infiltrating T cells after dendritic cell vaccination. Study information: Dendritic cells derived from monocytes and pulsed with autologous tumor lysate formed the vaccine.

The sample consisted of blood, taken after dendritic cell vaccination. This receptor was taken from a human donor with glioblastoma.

The CDR3 reads CASSESSRRQPQHF. In DNA form, the CDR3 reads TGTGCCAGCAGTGAAAGCTCCAGGAGGCAGCCCCAGCATTTT. The genes are TRBV2 and TRBJ1-5; D ambiguous. CDR1 is SNHLY, CDR2 FYNNEI, per germline. V lost 2 bases and J 7 bases, leaving 12 bases between the germline ends. There are 14 residues in the CDR3. Filled out from reference TRBV2 and TRBJ1-5, the complete variable domain reads EPEVTQTPSHQVTQMGQEVILRCVPISNHLYFYWYRQILGQKVEFLVSFYNNEISEKSEIFDDQFSVERPDGSNFTLKIRSTKLEDSAMYFCASSESSRRQPQHFGDGTRLSIL.